The 20 T cell receptor beta chains presented below share a single source sample, sequenced in a study of technical replicates of blood from a few donors. Using immunoSEQ multiplex PCR, the repertoire was profiled, and TCRdb retains in-frame clones only, with some absent. The data show 55,000 to 80,000 clones, more than 95% seen once. Sequenced material: T cells isolated from PBMCs. The receptor set was obtained from a human donor in good health.

V is TRBV4-1 and J is TRBJ1-2, with D tentatively TRBD1 (6 bases). The CDR3 contains 14 residues. Trimming took off 5 bases at V and 4 bases at J, with 14 bases between the two ends. CDR1 MGHRA and CDR2 YSYEKL come from the germline V gene. The CDR3 here is CASSSPGVGYGYTF. Here the CDR3 DNA reads TGCGCCAGCAGCTCTCCAGGGGTTGGCTATGGCTACACCTTC.

V and J are TRBV5-1 and TRBJ2-1; 8 positions match TRBD2. Germline V gene lookup returns CDR1 SGHRS and CDR2 YFSETQ. With V trimmed by 1 base and J by 6 bases, 9 bases remained unmatched. The length of the CDR3 is 16 residues. The CDR3 here is CASSLSTSVFLNEQFF. CDR3 in DNA: TGCGCCAGCAGCTTGTCGACTAGCGTATTCCTCAATGAGCAGTTCTTC. Together with reference TRBV5-1 and TRBJ2-1, the CDR3 gives the full variable domain: KAGVTQTPRYLIKTRGQQVTLSCSPISGHRSVSWYQQTPGQGLQFLFEYFSETQRNKGNFPGRFSGRQFSNSRSEMNVSTLELGDSALYLCASSLSTSVFLNEQFFGPGTRLTVL.

The chain couples TRBV9 to TRBJ1-2; 9 positions agree with TRBD1. Germline V CDR1 and CDR2: SGDLS, YYNGEE. This CDR3 region has 15 residues. The trim removed 3 bases at V and 2 bases at J, leaving 5 bases unmatched. Written as DNA, the CDR3 is TGTGCCAGCAGCGGGGGGACAGGGCCCAACTATGGCTACACCTTC. Amino acid sequence: CASSGGTGPNYGYTF. The entire variable domain, with the rest obtained from reference TRBV9 and TRBJ1-2, is as follows: DSGVTQTPKHLITATGQRVTLRCSPRSGDLSVYWYQQSLDQGLQFLIQYYNGEERAKGNILERFSAQQFPDLHSELNLSSLELGDSALYFCASSGGTGPNYGYTFGSGTRLTVV.

The chain recombines TRBV6-5 with TRBJ2-7; possibly TRBD1 for D (6 bases). V lost 5 bases and J lost 6, with 14 bases in between. CDR1 is MNHEY, CDR2 SVGAGI, per germline. There are 13 residues in the CDR3. CDR3 in DNA: TGTGCCAGCAGTGTACAGGGCTTCGGCGAGCAGTACTTC. Translating it yields CASSVQGFGEQYF.

This chain connects TRBV12-5 to TRBJ2-7; 8 bases are shared with TRBD1. This CDR3 comprises 14 residues. Germline trimming cut 4 bases from V and 7 bases from J; bases unmatched to any gene: 9. Germline V gene sequence: CDR1 LGHNT, CDR2 FRNRAP. The CDR3 coding sequence is TGTGCTAGTGGTTCCGCGGACAGGGTTGAAGAGCAGTACTTC. Its protein product is CASGSADRVEEQYF.

The chain combines TRBV5-1 with TRBJ1-4, with D tentatively TRBD1 (5 bases). The germline CDR1 and CDR2 sequences are SGHRS and YFSETQ. Trimming removed 0 bases at V and 4 bases at J, with 16 bases between. The CDR3 extends over 17 amino acids. The CDR3 DNA reads TGCGCCAGCAGCTTGGCCTCAGGGCTTATTAATAATGAAAAACTGTTTTTT. The encoded protein is CASSLASGLINNEKLFF.

J is TRBJ2-1 and V is TRBV29-1, with 12 bases aligning to TRBD2. This CDR3 contains 15 residues. V was pared by 3 bases and J by 2 bases, with 2 bases of the junction left unmatched. Germline assignment: CDR1 SQVTM and CDR2 ANQGSEA. The CDR3 DNA sequence: TGCAGCGTTGATGGACTAGCGGGAACCTACAATGAGCAGTTCTTC. Translation: CSVDGLAGTYNEQFF.

The chain is built from TRBV28 and TRBJ2-3; 8 nucleotides match TRBD2. The CDR3 has 14 residues. The trim removed 7 bases at V and 4 bases at J, leaving 7 bases unmatched. Germline CDR1 reads MDHEN; CDR2 reads SYDVKM. CDR3 DNA: TGTGCCAGCACCAAACTAGCGGCAGCAGATACGCAGTATTTT. This translates into CASTKLAAADTQYF.

This clone was picked up one time. CDR3 DNA sequence: TGCAGCGTTGACCCGACTAGCGACGGGACCGTGAACGAGCAGTACTTC. Protein: CSVDPTSDGTVNEQYF. The genes are TRBV29-1 and TRBJ2-7; TRBD2 matches at 8 bases. The trim removed 3 bases at V and 5 bases at J, leaving 15 bases unmatched. The CDR3 contains 16 residues. Germline assignment: CDR1 SQVTM and CDR2 ANQGSEA.

V and J are TRBV5-6 and TRBJ2-1; 9 bases agree with TRBD1. Germline CDR1 is SGHDT and CDR2 is YYEEEE. J was trimmed by 8 bases and V by 2 bases; bases with no gene match: 5. CDR3 length: 14 residues. CDR3 in amino acids: CASSLPTGGDEQFF. CDR3 sequence (DNA): TGTGCCAGCAGCTTACCGACAGGGGGGGATGAGCAGTTCTTC.

The chain uses TRBV7-9 and TRBJ2-7, with 12 bases aligning to TRBD2. The trim removed 2 bases at V and 4 bases at J, leaving 6 bases unmatched. Per the germline V gene, CDR1 is SEHNR and CDR2 is FQNEAQ (reference sequence). The CDR3 has 16 residues. The CDR3 is CASSLWLAGGLYEQYF. In DNA, the CDR3 is TGTGCCAGCAGCTTATGGCTAGCGGGAGGGTTGTACGAGCAGTACTTC.

V gene TRBV29-1 combines with J gene TRBJ2-7; D perhaps matches TRBD1 (5 bases). The CDR3 has 14 amino acids. Trimming took 3 bases from V and 2 from J, leaving 14 bases between them. Germline CDR1 is SQVTM and CDR2 is ANQGSEA. The chain's CDR3 is CSVDLVGQPYEQYF. As DNA, the CDR3 is TGCAGCGTTGACTTGGTGGGGCAGCCCTACGAGCAGTACTTC.

This clone was recorded once. This chain uses TRBV29-1 with TRBJ2-5, with D perhaps TRBD2 (5 bases). The CDR3 runs 12 residues. Trimming stripped 5 bases from V and 4 bases from J, with 11 bases between. The germline V gene encodes CDR1 SQVTM and CDR2 ANQGSEA. The CDR3 here is CSVLAGVETQYF. CDR3 sequence (DNA): TGCAGCGTTTTGGCCGGGGTAGAGACCCAGTACTTC.

The chain joins TRBV11-3 to TRBJ2-7; D not resolved. V gave up 5 bases and J gave up 4 bases, with 18 bases separating them. Germline values: CDR1 SGHNT, CDR2 YENEEA. The CDR3 is 15 residues long. This chain's CDR3 is CASSPDGFEVYEQYF. CDR3 DNA sequence: TGTGCCAGCAGCCCTGACGGGTTTGAGGTATACGAGCAGTACTTC. The full variable domain, its missing parts supplied by reference TRBV11-3 and TRBJ2-7, is EAGVVQSPRYKIIEKKQPVAFWCNPISGHNTLYWYLQNLGQGPELLIRYENEEAVDDSQLPKDRFSAERLKGVDSTLKIQPAELGDSAVYLCASSPDGFEVYEQYFGPGTRLTVT.

V is TRBV29-1 and J is TRBJ1-1, with 11 bases that match TRBD1. This CDR3 spans 13 amino acids. CDR1 and CDR2 (germline): SQVTM, ANQGSEA. Trimming cost V 5 bases and J 5 bases; bases outside gene matches: 4. Here the CDR3 reads CSVLGQGGTEAFF. DNA for the CDR3: TGCAGCGTTTTGGGACAGGGGGGAACTGAAGCTTTCTTT.

The rearrangement links TRBV7-9 to TRBJ1-4; 12 positions agree with TRBD1. After removal of 5 bases from V and 5 bases from J, the junction contained 9 bases not matched to a gene. CDR3 size: 17 residues. Germline V lookup: CDR1 SEHNR, CDR2 FQNEAQ (reference sequence). CDR3 nucleotides: TGTGCCAGCAGCCAGGGACAGGGGGCAGATGGAAATGAAAAACTGTTTTTT. It codes for CASSQGQGADGNEKLFF. Based on the CDR3 plus reference TRBV7-9 and TRBJ1-4, the full variable domain is DTGVSQNPRHKITKRGQNVTFRCDPISEHNRLYWYRQTLGQGPEFLTYFQNEAQLEKSRLLSDRFSAERPKGSFSTLEIQRTEQGDSAMYLCASSQGQGADGNEKLFFGSGTQLSVL.

The CDR3 DNA reads as TGCGCCAGCAGCCAGGGGCTAGCGGACAACACCGGGGAGCTGTTTTTT. It specifies CASSQGLADNTGELFF. The V gene is TRBV4-1, the J gene TRBJ2-2; 7 bases align to TRBD2. Trimming took 3 bases from V and 2 from J; bases not matched to a gene: 6. CDR1 MGHRA and CDR2 YSYEKL come from the germline V gene. The CDR3 consists of 16 residues.

This chain links TRBV5-1 with TRBJ1-4, with D possibly matching TRBD1 (6 bases). Trimming took 3 bases from V and 0 from J, leaving 9 bases between them. Germline V CDR1 and CDR2: SGHRS, YFSETQ. This CDR3 comprises 15 residues. The CDR3 spells CASSSDRSTNEKLFF. CDR3 bases: TGCGCCAGCAGCTCGGACAGATCAACTAATGAAAAACTGTTTTTT. The full variable domain, completed using reference TRBV5-1 and TRBJ1-4, is KAGVTQTPRYLIKTRGQQVTLSCSPISGHRSVSWYQQTPGQGLQFLFEYFSETQRNKGNFPGRFSGRQFSNSRSEMNVSTLELGDSALYLCASSSDRSTNEKLFFGSGTQLSVL.

The chain couples TRBV7-7 to TRBJ2-5, with D possibly being TRBD2 (6 bases). Germline V gene sequence: CDR1 SSHAT, CDR2 FNYEAQ (reference sequence). V was pared by 1 base and J by 4 bases, with 13 bases between. This CDR3 is built from 15 residues. CDR3 nucleotides: TGTGCCAGCAGCTTAGGACTAGGAGGGTTAGAGACCCAGTACTTC. This translates into CASSLGLGGLETQYF. Looking up the rest from reference TRBV7-7 and TRBJ2-5 gives the full variable domain: GAGVSQSPRYKVTKRGQDVTLRCDPISSHATLYWYQQALGQGPEFLTYFNYEAQPDKSGLPSDRFSAERPEGSISTLTIQRTEQRDSAMYRCASSLGLGGLETQYFGPGTRLLVL.

This sequence joins TRBV10-1 and TRBJ1-1; D is unclear. The CDR3 spans 13 residues. The V end was cut by 2 bases, the J end by 1 base, with 5 bases between. Germline loops: CDR1 WNHNN, CDR2 SYGVQD (reference sequence). DNA of the CDR3: TGCGCCAGCAGTGAGAGAGAGAACACTGAAGCTTTCTTT. This translates into CASSERENTEAFF.